The clone carrying this T cell receptor beta chain was seen more than once but under ten times. This entry belongs to a study of metastatic and nonmetastatic thyroid tumors. The entire patient cohort was treatment-naive prior to thyroid surgery. Per the original methods: It was from CDR3 differences across clinicopathological groups that a distant-metastasis classifier for papillary thyroid cancer was built. TCRdb re-called the PCR reads via MiXCR. The V and J calls shown here were made by TCRdb, not taken from the authors' results. The sample contains about 19,000 clones, 37% of which appear only once. This clonotype was sampled from a female donor with papillary thyroid cancer or a benign thyroid nodule (not recorded which). Some clones in this sample may be carry-over from other donors' samples. The sequencing sample was made of tumor tissue.

CDR3 in amino acids: CASRLAGAGGELFF. The CDR3 coding sequence is TGTGCCAGCAGGCTCGCAGGGGCAGGCGGGGAGCTGTTTTTT. The chain is built from TRBV6-1 and TRBJ2-2, with D perhaps TRBD1 (6 bases). This CDR3 contains 14 residues. V lost 6 bases to trimming and J lost 7 bases, with 15 bases between them. Germline V lookup: CDR1 MNHNS, CDR2 SASEGT.